Listed here are 32 T cell receptor beta chains from one sample, sequenced in a study of cytomegalovirus exposure and HLA in healthy donors. A multiplex PCR was run with 60 Vbeta primers and 13 Jbeta primers. The data were produced by immunoSEQ multiplex PCR, yet TCRdb's version contains in-frame clones alone and is incomplete. The table records about 170,000 clones, around three quarters of them present only once. Sequencing input: PBMCs. These receptors came from a woman aged 25 to 39 in good health and CMV-seropositive.

The chain employs TRBV18 and TRBJ2-7; weak D call: TRBD1 (8 bases). Trimming cost V 4 bases and J 4 bases, with 17 bases left between them. This CDR3 has 15 amino acids. CDR1 is KGHSH, CDR2 LQKENI, per germline. CDR3 in DNA: TGTGCCAGCTCACAGGGTGAACAGGGGGGGTACGAGCAGTACTTC. Translation gives CASSQGEQGGYEQYF.

V and J are TRBV9 and TRBJ2-6; D is uncertain. Germline CDR1 SGDLS, CDR2 YYNGEE. Trimming shortened V by 4 bases and J by 6 bases, and 14 bases separated the two germline ends. This CDR3 has 15 amino acids. CDR3 bases: TGTGCCAGCAGCCCCCAGTACCTAGAGGCCAACGTCCTGACTTTC. Residues: CASSPQYLEANVLTF.

The gene calls are TRBV19 and TRBJ2-3; 11 positions match TRBD2. The CDR3 spans 16 residues. Looked up from germline, CDR1 is LNHDA and CDR2 is SQIVND (reference sequence). J was trimmed by 3 bases and V by 5 bases; bases with no gene match: 7. For the CDR3, the DNA is TGTGCCAGTAGTTTCCGACTAGCGGGGCGGACAGATACGCAGTATTTT. Its translation is CASSFRLAGRTDTQYF.

The chain recombines TRBV6-6 with TRBJ1-4; 10 bases are a match to TRBD1. CDR1 and CDR2 from the germline V gene are MNHNY and SVGAGI (reference sequence). V lost 4 bases and J lost 7; bases outside the gene matches: 9. CDR3 length: 16 residues. The CDR3 protein is CASSFDRGQGSEKLFF. Here the CDR3 DNA reads TGTGCCAGCAGTTTCGACAGGGGGCAGGGTAGTGAAAAACTGTTTTTT.

The table lists this clone with a count of one. V gene TRBV7-8 combines with J gene TRBJ2-3, with 12 nucleotides matching TRBD2. CDR3 length: 18 amino acids. The germline gives CDR1 SGHVS, CDR2 FQNEAQ. The ends lost 1 base at V and 2 bases at J; junction bases unmatched: 7. CDR3 nucleotide sequence: TGTGCCAGCAGCTTAGGGCCGACTAGCGGGGGCCCCACAGATACGCAGTATTTT. It specifies CASSLGPTSGGPTDTQYF.

In nucleotides, the CDR3 is TGTGCCAGCAGCTTAGAATCAGGTGCCCTAGCTGGAGAGCAGTACTTC. Its translation is CASSLESGALAGEQYF. The chain joins TRBV11-3 to TRBJ2-7, with D possibly TRBD2 on 5 matching bases. CDR1 is SGHNT, CDR2 YENEEA, per germline. The CDR3 loop spans 16 amino acids. The V and J ends lost 0 bases and 7 bases respectively, with 19 bases between them.

CDR3 protein: CASSLAGEGYGYTF. Written as DNA, the CDR3 is TGCGCCAGCAGCTTGGCCGGAGAGGGCTATGGCTACACCTTC. This chain uses TRBV5-1 with TRBJ1-2; no definite D call. Germline V gene sequence: CDR1 SGHRS, CDR2 YFSETQ. CDR3 length: 14 residues. V lost 0 bases and J lost 4, with 10 bases in between.

This chain links TRBV14 with TRBJ1-2; D perhaps matches TRBD1 (5 bases). Between the trimmed V and J ends, which lost 4 bases and 7 bases, there was a span of 13 bases. Germline CDR1 and CDR2: SGHDN and FVKESK. The CDR3 consists of 13 residues. The CDR3 sequence: CASSLYQGGGYTF. The CDR3 nucleotides read TGTGCCAGCAGCCTATACCAGGGTGGTGGCTACACCTTC.

This chain joins TRBV6-5 and TRBJ2-7, with TRBD2 identical over 10 bases. The CDR3 is made up of 16 amino acids. Germline CDR1 and CDR2: MNHEY and SVGAGI. J lost 7 bases, V lost 0 bases, and 9 bases had no gene match. The CDR3 sequence is CASSYSRLAGGEEQYF. The DNA of the CDR3 is TGTGCCAGCAGTTACTCGAGGTTAGCGGGAGGTGAAGAGCAGTACTTC.

The chain has TRBV7-9 and TRBJ1-3; D remains unclear. The CDR3 covers 15 residues. Germline CDR1 and CDR2: SEHNR and FQNEAQ (reference sequence). The germline V and J ends were trimmed by 3 bases and 0 bases, with 9 bases remaining between them. Here the CDR3 reads CASSFSGNSGNTIYF. CDR3 bases: TGTGCCAGCAGCTTTTCTGGCAACTCTGGAAACACCATATATTTT.

The chain has TRBV30 and TRBJ2-1, with 10 positions matching TRBD1. After removal of 3 bases from V and 7 bases from J, the junction contained 6 bases not matched to a gene. The CDR3 sequence is 14 residues long. The germline gives CDR1 GTSNPN, CDR2 SVGIG (reference sequence). CDR3 sequence reads: CAWSDRGRKNEQFF. The CDR3 DNA sequence: TGTGCCTGGAGCGACAGGGGGCGCAAGAATGAGCAGTTCTTC.

The chain combines TRBV4-1 with TRBJ2-7; tentatively, D is TRBD1 (6 bases). Germline V lookup: CDR1 MGHRA, CDR2 YSYEKL. This CDR3 spans 17 amino acids. Trimming stripped 2 bases from V and 1 base from J, with 18 bases between. The CDR3 nucleotides are TGCGCCAGCAGCCAATTGGGGGCCGGGGAAGGTTCCTACGAGCAGTACTTC. Translating gives CASSQLGAGEGSYEQYF.

This clone has just a few counts. V gene TRBV5-4 combines with J gene TRBJ1-1; 10 positions match TRBD1. The CDR3 consists of 15 residues. J was trimmed by 4 bases and V by 0 bases; bases with no gene match: 3. Per the germline V gene, CDR1 is SGHNT and CDR2 is YYREEE (reference sequence). CDR3 bases: TGTGCCAGCAGCTTGGATAGGACAGGGGGCACTGAAGCTTTCTTT. It is translated as CASSLDRTGGTEAFF.

This chain joins TRBV19 and TRBJ2-2; 9 bases match TRBD1. The germline gives CDR1 LNHDA, CDR2 SQIVND (reference sequence). Trimming took 6 bases from V and 5 from J; bases not matched to a gene: 10. This CDR3 is 16 amino acids long. The DNA of the CDR3 is TGTGCCAGTAGGCCCACGGGACAGGGTTGGACCGGGGAGCTGTTTTTT. The encoded protein is CASRPTGQGWTGELFF.

CDR3 sequence: CASSLQRTSPYEQYF. CDR3 in DNA: TGTGCCAGCAGCTTACAGCGGACCTCCCCGTACGAGCAGTACTTC. The rearrangement links TRBV7-2 to TRBJ2-7; D is possibly TRBD2 (5 bases). The CDR3 is made up of 15 amino acids. The V end was cut by 2 bases, the J end by 4 bases, with 15 bases between. CDR1 is SGHTA and CDR2 is FQGNSA in the germline V gene.

With respect to this clone: The junction does not match germline at one end; this may be a read error. The chain employs TRBV29-1 and TRBJ2-1, with D unresolved. The CDR3 consists of 11 residues. Looked up from germline, CDR1 is SQVTM and CDR2 is ANQGSEA. CDR3 sequence reads: CSVEDIIEQFF. The CDR3 bases are TGCAGCGTAGAAGACATCATTGAGCAGTTCTTC.

This clone turned up a few times. The rearrangement joins TRBV11-3 to TRBJ1-1; D call uncertain. Germline V gene sequence: CDR1 SGHNT, CDR2 YENEEA. Trimming removed 0 bases at V and 6 bases at J, with 8 bases between. The CDR3 consists of 13 residues. The CDR3 region is CASSLDLVSEAFF. In DNA form, the CDR3 reads TGTGCCAGCAGCTTAGACCTCGTCTCTGAAGCTTTCTTT.

The gene calls are TRBV5-1 and TRBJ1-3, with a tentative D call TRBD1 (6 bases). The CDR3 has 17 residues. Trimming stripped 0 bases from V and 0 bases from J, with 13 bases between. Germline assignment: CDR1 SGHRS and CDR2 YFSETQ. CDR3 amino acids: CASSLDGQPVSGNTIYF. As DNA, the CDR3 is TGCGCCAGCAGCTTGGACGGACAGCCAGTCTCTGGAAACACCATATATTTT.

This clone has only a few counts. The genes are TRBV27 and TRBJ2-1, with a weak D call TRBD1 (6 bases). Trimming took off 4 bases at V and 14 bases at J, with 21 bases between the two ends. This CDR3 region has 14 residues. The germline gives CDR1 MNHEY, CDR2 SMNVEV (reference sequence). The CDR3 loop reads CASSSYTGKVNEFF. The CDR3, as DNA: TGTGCCAGCAGTTCCTATACAGGGAAGGTCAACGAGTTCTTC.

This chain uses TRBV19 with TRBJ1-1; a possible D gene is TRBD1 (5 bases). With 5 bases removed from V and 3 bases from J, the gap between germline ends came to 13 bases. This CDR3 spans 14 amino acids. Germline V gives CDR1 LNHDA, CDR2 SQIVND (reference sequence). The CDR3, as DNA: TGTGCCAGTAGTCAGGGCGGGGGGGACACTGAAGCTTTCTTT. It is translated as CASSQGGGDTEAFF.

The chain couples TRBV6-5 to TRBJ2-1, with TRBD1 matching over 7 bases. Germline V gives CDR1 MNHEY, CDR2 SVGAGI. The CDR3 contains 16 residues. V trimming: 0 bases; J trimming: 3 bases; junction bases outside the gene matches: 5. The CDR3 loop reads CASSYSIGDSYNEQFF. DNA for the CDR3: TGTGCCAGCAGTTACTCGATAGGGGACAGCTACAATGAGCAGTTCTTC.

The chain uses TRBV30 and TRBJ1-2; D is perhaps TRBD1 (6 bases). V was trimmed by 0 bases and J by 2 bases, leaving 10 bases between them. The germline gives CDR1 GTSNPN, CDR2 SVGIG (reference sequence). This CDR3 is 14 amino acids long. The CDR3 region is CAWSVPGENYGYTF. The DNA of the CDR3 is TGTGCCTGGAGTGTGCCAGGGGAAAACTATGGCTACACCTTC.

The CDR3 coding sequence is TGTGCCATCAGTGAGTGGCAAGATTCACCCCTCCACTTT. Translating gives CAISEWQDSPLHF. The gene calls are TRBV10-3 and TRBJ1-6; D is undetermined. Trimming took 1 base from V and 8 from J, leaving 6 bases between them. Germline V CDR1 and CDR2: ENHRY, SYGVKD. This CDR3 has 13 amino acids.

V and J are TRBV29-1 and TRBJ2-3; TRBD2 agrees at 12 bases. The junction had 9 bases not matched to a gene; V was cut back by 6 bases and J by 5 bases. Germline lookup yields CDR1 SQVTM and CDR2 ANQGSEA. This CDR3 is 15 amino acids long. The CDR3 protein is CSVELAGGRGDTQYF. CDR3 sequence (DNA): TGCAGCGTAGAGCTAGCGGGGGGGAGGGGAGATACGCAGTATTTT.

This chain uses TRBV6-5 with TRBJ2-1; TRBD1 matches at 12 bases. The V gene end was trimmed by 0 bases and the J gene end by 9 bases; junction bases not matched to a gene: 3. Germline V CDR1 and CDR2: MNHEY, SVGAGI. The CDR3 length is 15 residues. The CDR3, as DNA: TGTGCCAGCAGTTACTCCGGGACAGGGGGCAGTGAGCAGTTCTTC. Amino acid sequence: CASSYSGTGGSEQFF.

The rearrangement joins TRBV2 to TRBJ2-5; perhaps TRBD2 as D (5 bases). The CDR3 is made up of 12 amino acids. CDR1 is SNHLY and CDR2 is FYNNEI in the germline V gene. The ends were cut back, 4 bases at V and 7 bases at J, with 10 bases in the middle. The CDR3 loop reads CASSVLLATQYF. CDR3 sequence (DNA): TGTGCCAGCAGTGTCCTCCTAGCGACCCAGTACTTC.

This rearrangement joins TRBV4-1 to TRBJ2-7; TRBD1 is a possible D gene (5 bases). CDR3 length equals 16 residues. The V end was cut by 1 base, the J end by 2 bases, with 15 bases between. Germline-derived CDR1 and CDR2 are MGHRA and YSYEKL. CDR3 protein: CASSQVGPGSPYEQYF. DNA of the CDR3: TGCGCCAGCAGCCAAGTTGGTCCAGGGTCCCCCTACGAGCAGTACTTC.

The chain carries TRBV5-4 and TRBJ2-7, with TRBD1 matching over 11 bases. V was clipped by 1 base and J by 6 bases; unmatched bases: 3. Germline V CDR1 and CDR2: SGHNT, YYREEE (reference sequence). The CDR3 has 14 residues. The CDR3, as DNA: TGTGCCAGCAGCTTGTCAGGACAGGGGGCCGAGCAGTACTTC. Encoded protein: CASSLSGQGAEQYF.

V usage is TRBV6-4 and J usage is TRBJ2-7; 9 nucleotides match TRBD2. The CDR3 is 17 amino acids. Trimming cost V 1 base and J 7 bases; bases outside gene matches: 14. Germline values: CDR1 MRHNA, CDR2 SNTAGT. CDR3 in DNA: TGTGCCAGCAGTGACTTGCGGGGGGGCGGAGGGGGTCTGGAGCAGTACTTC. It specifies CASSDLRGGGGGLEQYF.

This clone was found a few times. The rearrangement joins TRBV18 to TRBJ2-2; no clear D gene. Germline CDR1 and CDR2: KGHSH and LQKENI. The CDR3 totals 14 residues. Trimming pared 3 bases from V and 3 bases from J, leaving 8 bases between. CDR3 nucleotides: TGTGCCAGCTCACCGTTTGTCGACACCGGGGAGCTGTTTTTT. It translates to CASSPFVDTGELFF.

V usage is TRBV2 and J usage is TRBJ1-1; 8 positions agree with TRBD1. Germline CDR1 reads SNHLY; CDR2 reads FYNNEI. J was trimmed by 0 bases and V by 7 bases; bases with no gene match: 4. The CDR3 is made up of 14 amino acids. The CDR3 region is CASTKDRVNTEAFF. CDR3 DNA: TGTGCCAGCACTAAGGACAGGGTGAACACTGAAGCTTTCTTT. Drawing the rest from reference TRBV2 and TRBJ1-1, the complete variable domain is EPEVTQTPSHQVTQMGQEVILRCVPISNHLYFYWYRQILGQKVEFLVSFYNNEISEKSEIFDDQFSVERPDGSNFTLKIRSTKLEDSAMYFCASTKDRVNTEAFFGQGTRLTVV.

This clone has just one count. The V and J genes are TRBV6-6 and TRBJ1-5; TRBD1 matches 8 bases. CDR3 length equals 15 residues. CDR1 MNHNY and CDR2 SVGAGI come from the germline V gene (reference sequence). V dropped 5 bases and J dropped 4; count of bases not matched to a gene: 7. CDR3 sequence (DNA): TGTGCCAGCAGTCCCCCAGGGGGCGCGAATCAGCCCCAGCATTTT. As protein: CASSPPGGANQPQHF.